Reported below is one T cell receptor (beta chain). The target antigen is unknown. The data belong to a study of graft-versus-host responses after intestinal transplantation. For the study at large: Uniformly, recipients were administered anti-thymocyte globulin induction with subsequent tacrolimus and steroids for approximately three years.

Study findings and constraints: Association was observed between peak circulating GvH clone levels and early post-transplant HvG declines. Individuals carrying graft-donor T cell macrochimerism showed high graft-versus-host to host-versus-graft clonal ratios in allografts. Ileal or blood samples showed some GvH clones first, and such clones were also found in recipient marrow.

V was trimmed by 4 bases and J by 7 bases, leaving 19 bases between them. Germline CDR1 reads MNHNS; CDR2 reads SASEGT. The CDR3 sequence is 16 residues long. Generated by immunoSEQ multiplex PCR, the TCRdb table keeps only in-frame clones and is missing some. The profile shows fewer than 50,000 clones, approximately 84% of them singletons. This TCR was sampled from a human donor who was the organ donor for an intestinal transplant. The chain combines TRBV6-1 with TRBJ1-4; no firm D call. Sample: unstimulated CD4+ T cells sorted from spleen or lymph node cells, taken before transplant. CDR3 sequence (DNA): TGTGCCAGCAGTGCCTCGGCCACGGCCTTTAGTGAAAAACTGTTTTTT. It yields the protein CASSASATAFSEKLFF.